This TCR beta chain was recorded in a study of brain T cells in children with intractable seizures (dated by TCRdb to about 2021). For the wider study: As a first screen for immune gene transcripts, resected brain tissue from approximately 54 pediatric epilepsy surgery cases was run on a NanoString immunology panel. About 70% of the 12 selected surgery cases also had pre-surgery blood sequenced, which left four cases with brain tissue only.

Broader findings and caveats from the paper: Because sequencing depth was different between pre-surgery and post-surgery blood, clones absent from the pre-surgery sample may reflect undersampling. Viral specificity was inferred solely from CDR3 sequence similarity, and the HCMV serostatus of the patients was not known.

The immunoSEQ assay was used to generate TCR beta chain sequences from genomic DNA. In the paper's pipeline: CDR3 sequences not starting with the conserved framework cysteine at position 104 were manually removed. Clonality was calculated as one minus the normalized Shannon's Diversity Index, with values ranging from 0 (maximal diversity) to 1 (oligoclonal). To check whether a given CDR3 had different frequencies in two samples, for example brain versus blood, chi-squared comparison-of-proportions tests were used. Public clonotypes were found by searching immuneACCESS, and the VDJdb browser was used to assess similarity to known antiviral clonotypes. Imported from immuneACCESS, the table was reduced by TCRdb to in-frame sequences with V and J called. These copies leave out some clones; in studies compared against another copy, an unresolved V gene accounts for under half, and the cause of the remainder is not known. V and J calls and clone size are as listed in that table; D and trimming were resolved from the DNA. The sample table holds hundreds of thousands of clones, of which over 90% were seen once. Around 6% of the sample rests with the top ten.

The germline V gene encodes CDR1 GTSNPN and CDR2 SVGIG (reference sequence). The CDR3 starts with the cysteine, ends with the phenylalanine, and has 13 residues. Only the CDR3 region is kept as DNA, spanning 39 bases read in frame from base 1. The V and J ends are trimmed by 1 base and 4 bases, leaving 10 bases between them. The sample's time point, from its label and the paper: blood from clinic visit 5 months post-surgery; TSC patient then seizure free. The surgery cases showing the highest brain T cell transcript signatures were chosen for TCR beta chain sequencing of brain tissue and, when available, of blood. Prior to surgery, the patients had been treated with at least one anti-epileptic drug. The TCR-sequenced patients were children whose drug-resistant epilepsy was caused by tuberous sclerosis complex, focal cortical dysplasia, Rasmussen encephalitis or hemimegalencephaly. Bulk genomic DNA was isolated from unsorted brain tissue and whole blood using the Monarch genomic DNA purification kit.

As to this clone: The antigen it recognizes is unknown. There are no base qualities to consult, and no much larger clone falls within one base.

Sequences were derived from peripheral blood, sampled about 5 months after surgery. This clonotype was obtained from a boy under two years old with tuberous sclerosis and intractable seizures. The sequence joins TRBV30 to TRBJ1-1, with the D gene call left open. Here is the DNA: TGTGCCTGGAGTGCCCGACGGAGCACTGAAGCTTTCTTT. This yields the protein CAWSARRSTEAFF. Joined to the reference TRBV30 and TRBJ1-1 proteins, this CDR3 gives the full variable domain: SQTIHQWPATLVQPVGSPLSLECTVEGTSNPNLYWYRQAAGRGLQLLFYSVGIGQISSEVPQNLSASRPQDRQFILSSKKLLLSDSGFYLCAWSARRSTEAFFGQGTRLTVV.